Sequencing of this T cell receptor (beta chain) was carried out in a study of shared clonotypes between healthy human individuals. Donation came from healthy HIV-negative adults that had no recent acute infections or vaccinations. This CDR3 has 15 amino acids. Per germline, CDR1 MDHEN and CDR2 SYDVKM. The V and J ends lost 4 bases and 5 bases, in that order; junction bases with no gene match: 10. The data were produced by immunoSEQ multiplex PCR, yet TCRdb's version contains in-frame clones alone and is incomplete. The data hold about 1.5 million clones, with 95% to 99% observed a single time. The chain employs TRBV28 and TRBJ2-7, with 8 positions matching TRBD1. Source material: naive CD4+ T cells sorted from blood. Stated subset: CD45RA+ positively selected. This sequence originates from a man younger than 40 in good health. The CDR3 here is CASSSTDRVRHEQYF. CDR3 bases: TGTGCCAGCAGTTCCACGGACAGGGTGAGGCACGAGCAGTACTTC.